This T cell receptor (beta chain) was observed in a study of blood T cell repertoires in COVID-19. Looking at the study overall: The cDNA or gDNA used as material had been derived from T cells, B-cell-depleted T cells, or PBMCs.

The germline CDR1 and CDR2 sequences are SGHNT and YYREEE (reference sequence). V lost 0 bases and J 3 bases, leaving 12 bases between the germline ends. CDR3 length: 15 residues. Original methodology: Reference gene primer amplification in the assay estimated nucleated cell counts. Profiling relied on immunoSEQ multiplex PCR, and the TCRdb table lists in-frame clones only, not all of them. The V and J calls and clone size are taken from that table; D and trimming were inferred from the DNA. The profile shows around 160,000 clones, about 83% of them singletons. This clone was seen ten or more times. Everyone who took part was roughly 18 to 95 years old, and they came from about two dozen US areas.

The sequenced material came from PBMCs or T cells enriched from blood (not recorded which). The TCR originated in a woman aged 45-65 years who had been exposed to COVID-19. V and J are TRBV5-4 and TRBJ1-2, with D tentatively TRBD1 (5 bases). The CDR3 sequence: CASSLVGREDYGYTF. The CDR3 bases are TGTGCCAGCAGCTTGGTGGGCAGGGAGGACTATGGCTACACCTTC.